These T cell receptor beta chains were read from a single sample in a study of cytomegalovirus exposure and HLA in healthy donors. Repertoires were generated with immunoSEQ multiplex PCR, while TCRdb's copy carries only in-frame clones and drops some. The sample holds around 150,000 clones; 68% are singletons and the top ten take approximately 1.3%. Sequencing used PBMCs. The receptors were gathered from a man in his fifties or sixties in good health and CMV-seronegative. Both conserved end residues are part of each CDR3. The order of the fields is CDR3 protein, CDR3 length, clone size, V gene, J gene. Not every row has a clone size; where given, it reads once, few, many or a size class.

cdr3_aa: CAISESGTSKEEQFF
cdr3_length: 15
clone_size: few
v_call: TRBV10-3
j_call: TRBJ2-1

cdr3_aa: CASSTGQAQPQHF
cdr3_length: 13
clone_size: .
v_call: TRBV6-5
j_call: TRBJ1-5

cdr3_aa: CASSEFSGGPYNEQFF
cdr3_length: 16
clone_size: .
v_call: TRBV27
j_call: TRBJ2-1

cdr3_aa: CASSLQLSGANVLTF
cdr3_length: 15
clone_size: .
v_call: TRBV14
j_call: TRBJ2-6

cdr3_aa: CASSFYRGQVSNQPQHF
cdr3_length: 17
clone_size: .
v_call: TRBV5-6
j_call: TRBJ1-5

cdr3_aa: CASRGTAGELFF
cdr3_length: 12
clone_size: .
v_call: TRBV6-5
j_call: TRBJ2-2

cdr3_aa: CASSLDKGADTQYF
cdr3_length: 14
clone_size: .
v_call: TRBV11-2
j_call: TRBJ2-3

cdr3_aa: CASSQADRGDTEAFF
cdr3_length: 15
clone_size: .
v_call: TRBV4-2
j_call: TRBJ1-1

cdr3_aa: CASSLQDYYYEQYF
cdr3_length: 14
clone_size: .
v_call: TRBV7-2
j_call: TRBJ2-7

cdr3_aa: CASSLGDSGQGAGEQFF
cdr3_length: 17
clone_size: .
v_call: TRBV11-3
j_call: TRBJ2-1

cdr3_aa: CASSLTLNTEAFF
cdr3_length: 13
clone_size: .
v_call: TRBV6-5
j_call: TRBJ1-1

cdr3_aa: CASSLAGGRYNEQFF
cdr3_length: 15
clone_size: .
v_call: TRBV7-6
j_call: TRBJ2-1

cdr3_aa: CASSDDLNTGELFF
cdr3_length: 14
clone_size: .
v_call: TRBV6-1
j_call: TRBJ2-2

cdr3_aa: CASSLGDSAYEQYF
cdr3_length: 14
clone_size: .
v_call: TRBV5-6
j_call: TRBJ2-7

cdr3_aa: CASTRGGGVDTQYF
cdr3_length: 14
clone_size: few
v_call: TRBV27
j_call: TRBJ2-3

cdr3_aa: CASSLPGQKNTEAFF
cdr3_length: 15
clone_size: .
v_call: TRBV7-6
j_call: TRBJ1-1

cdr3_aa: CASSPWTQGNTEAFF
cdr3_length: 15
clone_size: .
v_call: TRBV18
j_call: TRBJ1-1

cdr3_aa: CASSLNTYQPQHF
cdr3_length: 13
clone_size: .
v_call: TRBV28
j_call: TRBJ1-5

cdr3_aa: CASSHHDLAGGNEQYF
cdr3_length: 16
clone_size: .
v_call: TRBV4-2
j_call: TRBJ2-7

cdr3_aa: CASSPGGTPYNEQFF
cdr3_length: 15
clone_size: .
v_call: TRBV5-4
j_call: TRBJ2-1

cdr3_aa: CASSEGGVRQTQYF
cdr3_length: 14
clone_size: .
v_call: TRBV6-1
j_call: TRBJ2-5

cdr3_aa: CASSRNRELNYGYTF
cdr3_length: 15
clone_size: once
v_call: TRBV4-3
j_call: TRBJ1-2

cdr3_aa: CASSVGTGSSYNEQFF
cdr3_length: 16
clone_size: few
v_call: TRBV9
j_call: TRBJ2-1

cdr3_aa: CASSRFSSMNTEAFF
cdr3_length: 15
clone_size: .
v_call: TRBV6-6
j_call: TRBJ1-1

cdr3_aa: CASSPSRTGVPNTEAFF
cdr3_length: 17
clone_size: .
v_call: TRBV18
j_call: TRBJ1-1

cdr3_aa: CASSLGGLDHGNTIYF
cdr3_length: 16
clone_size: .
v_call: TRBV7-2
j_call: TRBJ1-3

cdr3_aa: CASSTGRRGNTEAFF
cdr3_length: 15
clone_size: .
v_call: TRBV28
j_call: TRBJ1-1

cdr3_aa: CASSYSGTGIYEQYF
cdr3_length: 15
clone_size: .
v_call: TRBV6-5
j_call: TRBJ2-7

cdr3_aa: CASSVSGGDAYNEQFF
cdr3_length: 16
clone_size: .
v_call: TRBV9
j_call: TRBJ2-1

cdr3_aa: CASSLYGRGGEETQYF
cdr3_length: 16
clone_size: .
v_call: TRBV7-2
j_call: TRBJ2-5

cdr3_aa: CSALPGTGGSAVGAFF
cdr3_length: 16
clone_size: few
v_call: TRBV29-1
j_call: TRBJ1-1

cdr3_aa: CACPCWAIFYEQYF
cdr3_length: 14
clone_size: .
v_call: TRBV30
j_call: TRBJ2-7

cdr3_aa: CASSPRGQGAREQYF
cdr3_length: 15
clone_size: .
v_call: TRBV18
j_call: TRBJ2-7

cdr3_aa: CASRPTGQDGYTF
cdr3_length: 13
clone_size: .
v_call: TRBV7-2
j_call: TRBJ1-2

cdr3_aa: CASSLGGGQETQYF
cdr3_length: 14
clone_size: .
v_call: TRBV5-1
j_call: TRBJ2-5

cdr3_aa: CASSLVAGANTIYF
cdr3_length: 14
clone_size: .
v_call: TRBV7-2
j_call: TRBJ1-3

cdr3_aa: CASSTGTGGNTEAFF
cdr3_length: 15
clone_size: .
v_call: TRBV19
j_call: TRBJ1-1

cdr3_aa: CASSPGGGGAMSYEQYF
cdr3_length: 17
clone_size: .
v_call: TRBV18
j_call: TRBJ2-7

cdr3_aa: CASSVQDRGLLITDTQYF
cdr3_length: 18
clone_size: few
v_call: TRBV7-9
j_call: TRBJ2-3

cdr3_aa: CASSVVLNSGTYGYTF
cdr3_length: 16
clone_size: .
v_call: TRBV6-1
j_call: TRBJ1-2

cdr3_aa: CASSFQGAGTEAFF
cdr3_length: 14
clone_size: .
v_call: TRBV5-1
j_call: TRBJ1-1

cdr3_aa: CASSPFGTGGPTDTQYF
cdr3_length: 17
clone_size: .
v_call: TRBV18
j_call: TRBJ2-3

cdr3_aa: CASSKKSPLDRGTKTNEKLFF
cdr3_length: 21
clone_size: .
v_call: TRBV21-1
j_call: TRBJ1-4

cdr3_aa: CASSFDRGSYGYTF
cdr3_length: 14
clone_size: .
v_call: TRBV5-4
j_call: TRBJ1-2

cdr3_aa: CASSPGGQGTSYGYTF
cdr3_length: 16
clone_size: .
v_call: TRBV19
j_call: TRBJ1-2

cdr3_aa: CASNRAWELGMNTEAFF
cdr3_length: 17
clone_size: .
v_call: TRBV5-8
j_call: TRBJ1-1

cdr3_aa: CASSLEAGGGGPQHF
cdr3_length: 15
clone_size: .
v_call: TRBV7-8
j_call: TRBJ1-5

cdr3_aa: CASSINRGRGDTQYF
cdr3_length: 15
clone_size: .
v_call: TRBV19
j_call: TRBJ2-3

cdr3_aa: CASRPGAGVAEAFF
cdr3_length: 14
clone_size: .
v_call: TRBV28
j_call: TRBJ1-1

cdr3_aa: CASSPGQGALQTNEKLFF
cdr3_length: 18
clone_size: .
v_call: TRBV27
j_call: TRBJ1-4

cdr3_aa: CASSVGQGFTQPQHF
cdr3_length: 15
clone_size: .
v_call: TRBV9
j_call: TRBJ1-5

cdr3_aa: CASGLDPGGGPQAKNIQYF
cdr3_length: 19
clone_size: .
v_call: TRBV12-5
j_call: TRBJ2-4

cdr3_aa: CASRRTGVGYGYTF
cdr3_length: 14
clone_size: few
v_call: TRBV6-5
j_call: TRBJ1-2

cdr3_aa: CASSWSDRGHETQYF
cdr3_length: 15
clone_size: .
v_call: TRBV7-2
j_call: TRBJ2-5